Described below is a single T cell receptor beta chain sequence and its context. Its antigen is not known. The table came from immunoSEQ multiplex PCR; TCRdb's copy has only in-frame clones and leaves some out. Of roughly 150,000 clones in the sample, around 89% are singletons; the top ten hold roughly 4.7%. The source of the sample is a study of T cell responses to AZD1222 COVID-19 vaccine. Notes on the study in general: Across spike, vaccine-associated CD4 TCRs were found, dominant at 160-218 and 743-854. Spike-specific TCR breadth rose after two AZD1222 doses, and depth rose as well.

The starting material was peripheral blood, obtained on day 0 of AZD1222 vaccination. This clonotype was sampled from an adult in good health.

The CDR3 spells CASTDTTGPIKAFF. The CDR3 DNA reads as TGTGCCAGCACCGACACGACAGGCCCGATCAAGGCTTTCTTT. The chain joins TRBV28 to TRBJ1-1; a possible D gene is TRBD1 (6 bases). The CDR3 is 14 residues long. V was pared by 7 bases and J by 11 bases, with 23 bases between. CDR1 is MDHEN and CDR2 is SYDVKM in the germline V gene. Variable domain in full (rest from reference TRBV28 and TRBJ1-1): DVKVTQSSRYLVKRTGEKVFLECVQDMDHENMFWYRQDPGLGLRLIYFSYDVKMKEKGDIPEGYSVSREKKERFSLILESASTNQTSMYLCASTDTTGPIKAFFGQGTRLTVV.